Below, 20 T cell receptor beta chains from the same sample are listed, as sequenced in a study of shared clonotypes between healthy human individuals. Some clones are missing from TCRdb's copy, which holds only in-frame ones; the method was immunoSEQ multiplex PCR. The repertoire holds around 2.1 million clones, with approximately 95% as singletons. The sample taken for sequencing was naive CD4+ T cells sorted from blood. This sample's subset: CD45RA+ positively selected. All receptors derive from a man aged 18 to 29 in good health.

The rearrangement links TRBV5-1 to TRBJ2-2, with D perhaps TRBD2 (6 bases). Trimming removed 2 bases at V and 3 bases at J, with 8 bases between. Germline lookup yields CDR1 SGHRS and CDR2 YFSETQ. This CDR3 is built from 14 residues. The CDR3 loop is CASSLGGDTGELFF. CDR3 bases: TGCGCCAGCAGCTTAGGAGGGGACACCGGGGAGCTGTTTTTT.

The gene calls are TRBV7-8 and TRBJ2-7, with D unresolved. This CDR3 has 12 amino acids. Germline lookup yields CDR1 SGHVS and CDR2 FQNEAQ. V shed 3 bases and J shed 3 bases, with 6 bases lying between them. The CDR3 DNA reads as TGTGCCAGCAGCTTCGGTCACTACGAGCAGTACTTC. Its translation: CASSFGHYEQYF.

DNA of the CDR3: TGTGCCACTAGACAGCGGCGGAACAATGAGCAGTTCTTC. It yields the protein CATRQRRNNEQFF. The chain employs TRBV6-6 and TRBJ2-1, with D perhaps being TRBD1 or TRBD2 (5 bases each). The CDR3 covers 13 residues. The V gene lost 10 bases and the J gene lost 5 bases, with 15 bases spanning the gap. The V gene's germline CDR1 is MNHNY and CDR2 SVGAGI (reference sequence).

The chain joins TRBV5-4 to TRBJ2-1; no definite D call. The germline V and J ends were trimmed by 4 bases and 9 bases, with 14 bases remaining between them. CDR1 SGHNT and CDR2 YYREEE come from the germline V gene (reference sequence). The CDR3 has 13 residues. The CDR3 here is CASSPYTKGEQFF. Here the CDR3 DNA reads TGTGCCAGCAGCCCGTACACGAAGGGTGAGCAGTTCTTC.

V and J are TRBV10-3 and TRBJ1-1, with D unclear. The CDR3 runs 12 residues. CDR1 is ENHRY, CDR2 SYGVKD, per germline. Trimming shortened V by 0 bases and J by 7 bases, and 6 bases separated the two germline ends. This CDR3 reads CAISESGNEAFF. As DNA, the CDR3 is TGTGCCATCAGTGAGTCGGGGAATGAAGCTTTCTTT.

This chain joins TRBV30 and TRBJ2-5; D possibly uses TRBD1 or TRBD2 (5 bases each). The CDR3 totals 11 residues. The germline V and J ends were trimmed by 8 bases and 5 bases, with 12 bases remaining between them. Germline CDR1 GTSNPN, CDR2 SVGIG (reference sequence). The CDR3 spells CASGRDETQYF. The CDR3 bases are TGTGCCAGCGGCAGGGACGAGACCCAGTACTTC.

The chain recombines TRBV5-1 with TRBJ2-3; 7 bases are a match to TRBD1. Germline assignment: CDR1 SGHRS and CDR2 YFSETQ. V lost 4 bases and J lost 4; bases outside the gene matches: 9. CDR3 length equals 15 residues. CDR3 loop: CASSRTGERADTQYF. The CDR3 DNA sequence: TGCGCCAGCAGCAGAACAGGGGAGCGCGCAGATACGCAGTATTTT.

For this clone: The sample has other DNA sequences that encode this CDR3 too. The gene calls are TRBV30 and TRBJ2-1, with D hard to call. The germline V gene has CDR1 GTSNPN and CDR2 SVGIG (reference sequence). The ends were cut back, 0 bases at V and 1 base at J, with 1 base in the middle. The CDR3 contains 12 residues. CDR3 DNA sequence: TGTGCCTGGAGTGTTTCCTACAATGAGCAGTTCTTC. Its protein is CAWSVSYNEQFF.

The chain carries TRBV30 and TRBJ1-2; D is unclear. Germline CDR1 and CDR2: GTSNPN and SVGIG (reference sequence). This CDR3 spans 12 amino acids. Trimming took 0 bases from V and 9 from J, leaving 11 bases between them. CDR3 protein: CAWSVLEDRYTF. The CDR3 region has the DNA TGTGCCTGGAGTGTACTTGAGGATCGCTACACCTTC.

CDR3 sequence (DNA): TGTGCCAGCAGTGCTCAGGGGGCCTATGGCTACACCTTC. Translation gives CASSAQGAYGYTF. V gene TRBV2 combines with J gene TRBJ1-2, with 8 bases matching TRBD1. V gave up 4 bases and J gave up 4 bases; unmatched junction bases: 2. CDR1 is SNHLY, CDR2 FYNNEI, per germline. The CDR3 runs 13 residues.

The J gene is TRBJ1-2, the V gene TRBV7-9; D not resolved. Trimming took off 5 bases at V and 8 bases at J, with 15 bases between the two ends. The CDR3 spans 13 residues. Germline loops: CDR1 SEHNR, CDR2 FQNEAQ (reference sequence). CDR3 nucleotide sequence: TGTGCCAGCAGCCGCCTCAACCAGGACGGCTACACCTTC. Translating gives CASSRLNQDGYTF.

The J gene is TRBJ2-2, the V gene TRBV5-1, with D possibly being TRBD1 (6 bases). The germline CDR1 and CDR2 sequences are SGHRS and YFSETQ. The V and J ends lost 1 base and 6 bases respectively, with 10 bases between them. The CDR3 is 14 residues long. CDR3: CASSLMQGPGELFF. In DNA, the CDR3 is TGCGCCAGCAGCTTGATGCAGGGGCCCGGGGAGCTGTTTTTT. Full variable domain (outside the CDR3, taken from reference TRBV5-1 and TRBJ2-2): KAGVTQTPRYLIKTRGQQVTLSCSPISGHRSVSWYQQTPGQGLQFLFEYFSETQRNKGNFPGRFSGRQFSNSRSEMNVSTLELGDSALYLCASSLMQGPGELFFGEGSRLTVL.

The CDR3 spells CASSTTTGGVLETQYF. CDR3 coding DNA: TGTGCCAGCAGTACCACGACAGGGGGCGTCTTAGAGACCCAGTACTTC. The V call is TRBV28, the J call TRBJ2-5; 10 positions agree with TRBD1. Germline loops: CDR1 MDHEN, CDR2 SYDVKM. Trimming took 5 bases from V and 4 from J; bases not matched to a gene: 10. The CDR3 runs to 16 residues. The entire variable domain, with the rest obtained from reference TRBV28 and TRBJ2-5, is as follows: DVKVTQSSRYLVKRTGEKVFLECVQDMDHENMFWYRQDPGLGLRLIYFSYDVKMKEKGDIPEGYSVSREKKERFSLILESASTNQTSMYLCASSTTTGGVLETQYFGPGTRLLVL.

The chain employs TRBV10-3 and TRBJ2-2; possible D gene TRBD2, 6 bases. CDR3 size: 13 residues. Trimming took 8 bases from V and 3 from J, leaving 10 bases between them. The germline CDR1 and CDR2 sequences are ENHRY and SYGVKD. The chain's CDR3 is CAIGTEYTGELFF. The DNA for the CDR3 is TGTGCCATCGGGACTGAGTACACCGGGGAGCTGTTTTTT.

This clone was recorded a few times. This specimen includes other DNA sequences encoding the same CDR3. V gene TRBV2 combines with J gene TRBJ2-7, with 7 positions matching TRBD1. Germline-derived CDR1 and CDR2 are SNHLY and FYNNEI. Losses at the gene ends were 2 bases for V and 2 bases for J; bases not matched to a gene: 0. The CDR3 consists of 13 residues. The CDR3 here is CASSEQGAYEQYF. The CDR3 coding sequence is TGTGCCAGCAGTGAACAGGGGGCCTACGAGCAGTACTTC.

The V gene is TRBV10-1, the J gene TRBJ2-7, with D perhaps matching TRBD2 (6 bases). V was shortened by 0 bases and J by 7 bases, with 16 bases between the two germline ends. The CDR3 is made up of 15 amino acids. In germline, CDR1 is WNHNN, CDR2 SYGVQD (reference sequence). The CDR3 region is CASSESLAGAGEQYF. The CDR3 nucleotides are TGCGCCAGCAGTGAGTCACTTGCCGGGGCGGGGGAGCAGTACTTC.

On this clone: In the same sample, other DNA sequences code for this CDR3. The chain has TRBV9 and TRBJ1-1, with D perhaps matching TRBD1 (5 bases). Germline CDR1 is SGDLS and CDR2 is YYNGEE. This CDR3 spans 13 amino acids. V dropped 1 base and J dropped 1 base, with 5 bases sitting between them. In nucleotides, the CDR3 is TGTGCCAGCAGCGTAAGGGGGAACACTGAAGCTTTCTTT. Residues: CASSVRGNTEAFF.

The chain links TRBV11-2 to TRBJ2-7, with D uncertain. Per the germline V gene, CDR1 is SGHAT and CDR2 is FQNNGV. The V and J ends lost 0 bases and 3 bases respectively, with 6 bases between them. The CDR3 is 13 residues long. The CDR3 sequence is CASSLELGYEQYF. The CDR3 nucleotides read TGTGCCAGCAGCTTAGAGCTGGGCTACGAGCAGTACTTC.

This chain joins TRBV4-1 and TRBJ1-5; TRBD1 is a possible D gene (5 bases). Germline-derived CDR1 and CDR2 are MGHRA and YSYEKL. V gave up 1 base and J gave up 6 bases, with 10 bases separating them. This CDR3 is 14 amino acids long. The CDR3 protein is CASSQGSRAQPQHF. The CDR3, as DNA: TGCGCCAGCAGCCAAGGGAGCAGGGCTCAGCCCCAGCATTTT.

The chain combines TRBV13 with TRBJ2-1; no firm D call. Germline CDR1 reads PRHDT; CDR2 reads FYEKMQ (reference sequence). The CDR3 extends over 12 amino acids. V lost 5 bases, J lost 6 bases, and 8 bases lay in between. The CDR3 nucleotides read TGTGCCAGCAGCACCCGGCCCAATGAGCAGTTCTTC. This sequence encodes CASSTRPNEQFF.